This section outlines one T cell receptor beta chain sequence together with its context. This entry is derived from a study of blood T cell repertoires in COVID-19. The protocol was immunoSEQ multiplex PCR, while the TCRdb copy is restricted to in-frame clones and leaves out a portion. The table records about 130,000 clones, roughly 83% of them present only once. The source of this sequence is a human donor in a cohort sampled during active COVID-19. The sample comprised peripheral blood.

The CDR3 nucleotides are TGTGCCTGGAGTGCGGGAGGGAACAATCAGCCCCAGCATTTT. It translates to CAWSAGGNNQPQHF. The V gene is TRBV30, the J gene TRBJ1-5; no reliable D call. V was pared by 1 base and J by 3 bases, with 10 bases between. From germline, CDR1 is GTSNPN and CDR2 SVGIG (reference sequence). This CDR3 is 14 amino acids long.